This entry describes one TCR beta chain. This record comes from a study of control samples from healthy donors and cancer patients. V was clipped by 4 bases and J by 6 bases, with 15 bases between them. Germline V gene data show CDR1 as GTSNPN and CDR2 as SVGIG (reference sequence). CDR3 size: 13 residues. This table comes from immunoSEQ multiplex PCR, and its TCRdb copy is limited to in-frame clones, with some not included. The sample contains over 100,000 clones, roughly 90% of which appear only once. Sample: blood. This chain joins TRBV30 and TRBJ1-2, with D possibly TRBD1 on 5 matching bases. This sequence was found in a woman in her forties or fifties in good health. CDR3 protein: CAWMGTRPDGYTF. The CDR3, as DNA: TGTGCCTGGATGGGGACCCGGCCGGATGGCTACACCTTC.